These T cell receptor beta chains were read from a single sample in a study of neurological immune-mediated disorders. Using its own MiXCR run on the 5' RACE reads, TCRdb lists one record per CDR3 protein. The data hold more than 40,000 distinct CDR3 sequences, with about an eighth observed a single time. The sequenced material came from PBMCs. These receptors were taken from a male donor with HTLV-1-associated myelopathy (HAM/TSP). Both conserved end residues are part of each CDR3. D genes are given only for firm matches. The size field is filled for only some rows; it gives once, few, many or a size class.

CDR3aa: CASSLAGADYGYTF; CDR3nt: TGCGCCAGCAGCTTGGCCGGGGCGGACTATGGCTACACCTTC; d_gene: -; abundance: many; j_gene: TRBJ1-2; v_gene: TRBV5-1
CDR3aa: CASSSNGPNQPQHF; CDR3nt: TGTGCCAGCAGCTCCAACGGGCCCAATCAGCCCCAGCATTTT; d_gene: -; abundance: many; j_gene: TRBJ1-5; v_gene: TRBV12-3/TRBV12-4
CDR3aa: CASSPEGVQGNTEAFF; CDR3nt: TGTGCCAGCAGCCCAGAAGGTGTACAGGGGAACACTGAAGCTTTCTTT; d_gene: -; abundance: many; j_gene: TRBJ1-1; v_gene: TRBV7-2
CDR3aa: CASSLHEQYF; CDR3nt: TGTGCCAGCAGTTTACACGAGCAGTACTTC; d_gene: -; abundance: many; j_gene: TRBJ2-7; v_gene: TRBV28
CDR3aa: CASSWGTDTQYF; CDR3nt: TGTGCCAGCAGCTGGGGCACAGATACGCAGTATTTT; d_gene: -; abundance: many; j_gene: TRBJ2-3; v_gene: TRBV6-1
CDR3aa: CASMGAANTGELFF; CDR3nt: TGTGCCAGCATGGGGGCCGCGAACACCGGGGAGCTGTTTTTT; d_gene: -; abundance: many; j_gene: TRBJ2-2; v_gene: TRBV5-6
CDR3aa: CSVGSAGGSYNEQFF; CDR3nt: TGCAGCGTTGGATCAGCGGGGGGCTCCTACAATGAGCAGTTCTTC; d_gene: TRBD2; abundance: medium-sized; j_gene: TRBJ2-1; v_gene: TRBV29-1
CDR3aa: CASSLEGRTNYGYTF; CDR3nt: TGCGCCAGCAGCTTGGAGGGCAGGACGAACTATGGCTACACCTTC; d_gene: -; abundance: many; j_gene: TRBJ1-2; v_gene: TRBV5-1
CDR3aa: CASNRESTEAFF; CDR3nt: TGTGCCAGCAACAGGGAGAGCACTGAAGCTTTCTTT; d_gene: -; abundance: many; j_gene: TRBJ1-1; v_gene: TRBV18
CDR3aa: CASGPSGGNNEQFF; CDR3nt: TGTGCCAGCGGACCTAGCGGGGGCAACAATGAGCAGTTCTTC; d_gene: TRBD2; abundance: many; j_gene: TRBJ2-1; v_gene: TRBV12-3/TRBV12-4
CDR3aa: CASVKEGRATGELFF; CDR3nt: TGTGCCAGCGTCAAGGAGGGTCGGGCCACCGGGGAGCTGTTTTTT; d_gene: -; abundance: many; j_gene: TRBJ2-2; v_gene: TRBV6-2/TRBV6-3
CDR3aa: CASSAPGQGAQYF; CDR3nt: TGTGCCAGCAGTGCCCCGGGACAGGGTGCGCAGTATTTT; d_gene: TRBD1; abundance: many; j_gene: TRBJ2-3; v_gene: TRBV28
CDR3aa: CASSPPRTVISYEQYF; CDR3nt: TGTGCCAGCAGCCCTCCACGGACCGTGATCTCCTACGAGCAGTACTTC; d_gene: -; abundance: many; j_gene: TRBJ2-7; v_gene: TRBV28
CDR3aa: CASSFNRVSYNEQFF; CDR3nt: TGTGCCAGCAGTTTTAACAGGGTTTCCTACAATGAGCAGTTCTTC; d_gene: -; abundance: many; j_gene: TRBJ2-1; v_gene: TRBV28
CDR3aa: CASSLSPGGYGELFF; CDR3nt: TGTGCCAGCAGCTTATCCCCGGGGGGCTACGGGGAGCTGTTTTTT; d_gene: -; abundance: many; j_gene: TRBJ2-2; v_gene: TRBV5-5
CDR3aa: CSAHGPQPNYNEQFF; CDR3nt: TGCAGTGCACACGGTCCCCAGCCGAATTACAATGAGCAGTTCTTC; d_gene: -; abundance: many; j_gene: TRBJ2-1; v_gene: TRBV20-1
CDR3aa: CSAPMGGGHETQYF; CDR3nt: TGCAGTGCTCCGATGGGAGGGGGTCATGAGACCCAGTACTTC; d_gene: -; abundance: -; j_gene: TRBJ2-5; v_gene: TRBV20-1
CDR3aa: CATTYGYTF; CDR3nt: TGCGCCACCACCTACGGCTACACCTTC; d_gene: -; abundance: many; j_gene: TRBJ1-2; v_gene: TRBV5-1
CDR3aa: CSVSVGQDYGYTF; CDR3nt: TGCAGCGTTTCCGTGGGACAAGACTATGGCTACACCTTC; d_gene: -; abundance: many; j_gene: TRBJ1-2; v_gene: TRBV29-1
CDR3aa: CASSHTPDQPQHF; CDR3nt: TGTGCCAGCAGCCACACCCCAGATCAGCCCCAGCATTTT; d_gene: -; abundance: many; j_gene: TRBJ1-5; v_gene: TRBV3-1
CDR3aa: CASSLALAGEAFF; CDR3nt: TGCGCCAGCAGCTTGGCCTTGGCGGGTGAAGCTTTCTTT; d_gene: -; abundance: many; j_gene: TRBJ1-1; v_gene: TRBV5-1
CDR3aa: CSGQGRNQPQHF; CDR3nt: TGCAGTGGACAGGGTCGCAATCAGCCCCAGCATTTT; d_gene: TRBD1; abundance: many; j_gene: TRBJ1-5; v_gene: TRBV20-1
CDR3aa: CSAPRGDRWNTEAFF; CDR3nt: TGCAGTGCCCCTAGGGGGGACCGCTGGAACACTGAAGCTTTCTTT; d_gene: -; abundance: -; j_gene: TRBJ1-1; v_gene: TRBV20-1
CDR3aa: CASSLDSGGRYNEQFF; CDR3nt: TGCGCCAGCAGCTTGGATTCTGGGGGGCGCTACAATGAGCAGTTCTTC; d_gene: -; abundance: many; j_gene: TRBJ2-1; v_gene: TRBV5-1
CDR3aa: CASSLSAVQGTNAGEMFF; CDR3nt: TGCGCCAGCAGCTTGTCGGCGGTGCAGGGGACGAACGCCGGGGAGATGTTTTTT; d_gene: -; abundance: -; j_gene: TRBJ2-2; v_gene: TRBV5-1
CDR3aa: CASSLRTGITDTQYF; CDR3nt: TGCGCCAGCAGCTTGAGGACAGGGATCACAGATACGCAGTATTTT; d_gene: TRBD1; abundance: many; j_gene: TRBJ2-3; v_gene: TRBV5-1
CDR3aa: CASSSLSNTGELFF; CDR3nt: TGCGCCAGCAGCTCCCTTTCGAACACCGGGGAGCTGTTTTTT; d_gene: -; abundance: many; j_gene: TRBJ2-2; v_gene: TRBV5-1
CDR3aa: CASSLNGGTVNQPQHF; CDR3nt: TGCGCCAGCAGCTTGAATGGGGGGACGGTCAATCAGCCCCAGCATTTT; d_gene: -; abundance: many; j_gene: TRBJ1-5; v_gene: TRBV5-1
CDR3aa: CSGYRGLHTEAFF; CDR3nt: TGCAGCGGCTACAGGGGGCTCCACACTGAAGCTTTCTTT; d_gene: TRBD1; abundance: many; j_gene: TRBJ1-1; v_gene: TRBV29-1
CDR3aa: CASSQQGGEKLFF; CDR3nt: TGTGCCAGCAGCCAACAGGGGGGTGAAAAACTGTTTTTT; d_gene: TRBD1; abundance: many; j_gene: TRBJ1-4; v_gene: TRBV7-2
CDR3aa: CSARDPGRGNTEAFF; CDR3nt: TGCAGTGCTAGAGATCCGGGCAGGGGGAACACTGAAGCTTTCTTT; d_gene: -; abundance: many; j_gene: TRBJ1-1; v_gene: TRBV20-1
CDR3aa: CASSLGGGSRAFF; CDR3nt: TGTGCCAGCAGTTTGGGGGGAGGTTCAAGAGCTTTCTTT; d_gene: -; abundance: many; j_gene: TRBJ1-1; v_gene: TRBV27
CDR3aa: CASSTSGAHNEQFF; CDR3nt: TGTGCCAGCAGCACAAGCGGGGCCCACAATGAGCAGTTCTTC; d_gene: TRBD2; abundance: many; j_gene: TRBJ2-1; v_gene: TRBV11-2
CDR3aa: CASSLFERGVSTDTQYF; CDR3nt: TGTGCCAGCAGCTTATTCGAGCGGGGGGTAAGCACAGATACGCAGTATTTT; d_gene: TRBD2; abundance: many; j_gene: TRBJ2-3; v_gene: TRBV7-8
CDR3aa: CASSPGSADTQYF; CDR3nt: TGTGCCAGCAGCCCGGGGTCCGCAGATACGCAGTATTTT; d_gene: -; abundance: many; j_gene: TRBJ2-3; v_gene: TRBV5-6
CDR3aa: CASSSGPGNTIYF; CDR3nt: TGTGCCAGCAGCTCAGGGCCTGGAAACACCATATATTTT; d_gene: -; abundance: many; j_gene: TRBJ1-3; v_gene: TRBV7-3
CDR3aa: CASSLVRDHGYTF; CDR3nt: TGCGCCAGCAGCTTGGTCAGGGACCATGGCTACACCTTC; d_gene: -; abundance: many; j_gene: TRBJ1-2; v_gene: TRBV5-1
CDR3aa: CSARVPGQGARGYTF; CDR3nt: TGCAGTGCTAGAGTACCGGGACAGGGGGCTAGGGGCTACACCTTC; d_gene: TRBD1; abundance: many; j_gene: TRBJ1-2; v_gene: TRBV20-1
CDR3aa: CASSTDIVSGNTIYF; CDR3nt: TGTGCCAGCAGCACAGACATAGTCTCTGGAAACACCATATATTTT; d_gene: -; abundance: many; j_gene: TRBJ1-3; v_gene: TRBV7-2
CDR3aa: CSAQTLYEQYF; CDR3nt: TGCAGTGCCCAAACATTGTACGAGCAGTACTTC; d_gene: -; abundance: many; j_gene: TRBJ2-7; v_gene: TRBV20-1
CDR3aa: CASSLASGQTTQYF; CDR3nt: TGTGCCAGCAGCTTAGCGTCGGGGCAGACTACGCAGTATTTT; d_gene: -; abundance: many; j_gene: TRBJ2-3; v_gene: TRBV7-8